A selection of T cell receptor beta chains follows, all from one sample in a study of glioma-infiltrating T cells. TCRdb used MiXCR to reprocess the multiplex PCR reads, holding one entry per CDR3 protein. The table lists fewer than 250,000 distinct CDR3 sequences, around 30% of them singletons. Sequencing input: glioma tissue, nonneoplastic brain tissue, or PBMCs (not recorded which). These receptors all stem from a human donor with low-grade glioma or glioblastoma, undergoing nonglioma brain surgery, or in good health (not recorded which). Both conserved end residues are part of each CDR3.

CDR3: CATSDLGSGNEKFF
V: TRBV24-1
J: TRBJ2-1

CDR3: CASSYTGATAGELFF
V: TRBV5-1
J: TRBJ2-2

CDR3: CSAKIQGWDNEQFF
V: TRBV20-1
J: TRBJ2-1

CDR3: CASGGRGYNEQFF
V: TRBV12-5
J: TRBJ2-1

CDR3: CAISASTSGRLETQYF
V: TRBV6-5
J: TRBJ2-5

CDR3: CAWSALAGAVDTQYF
V: TRBV30
J: TRBJ2-3

CDR3: CAISASGTDQETQYF
V: TRBV10-3
J: TRBJ2-5

CDR3: CASSPLAGEQYF
V: TRBV16
J: TRBJ2-7

CDR3: CASSSPGTDQYF
V: TRBV7-9
J: TRBJ2-4

CDR3: CASSASGRETQYF
V: TRBV2
J: TRBJ2-5

CDR3: CASSIGDRANGYTF
V: TRBV19
J: TRBJ1-2

CDR3: CASSTPRAPVSGNTIYF
V: TRBV19
J: TRBJ1-3

CDR3: CASSRDRGVNHEQYF
V: TRBV4-3
J: TRBJ2-7

CDR3: CAWREDGNQETQYF
V: TRBV30
J: TRBJ2-5

CDR3: CASSPDHGGNNEQFF
V: TRBV5-8
J: TRBJ2-1

CDR3: CASSFGTSGKGVTDTQYF
V: TRBV15
J: TRBJ2-3

CDR3: CASRQLAAEQYF
V: TRBV6-2/TRBV6-3
J: TRBJ2-7

CDR3: CASSAYQETQYF
V: TRBV7-2
J: TRBJ2-5

CDR3: CASSPVDYSNQPQHF
V: TRBV19
J: TRBJ1-5

CDR3: CASSLWDRVYEQYF
V: TRBV12-3/TRBV12-4
J: TRBJ2-7

CDR3: CASSFRDRGEAGYNEQFF
V: TRBV7-2
J: TRBJ2-1

CDR3: CASSPPDVDSRRLF
V: TRBV28
J: TRBJ2-1

CDR3: CASSLGARGYGYTF
V: TRBV7-2
J: TRBJ1-2

CDR3: CASSPQTVSFYGYTF
V: TRBV4-3
J: TRBJ1-2